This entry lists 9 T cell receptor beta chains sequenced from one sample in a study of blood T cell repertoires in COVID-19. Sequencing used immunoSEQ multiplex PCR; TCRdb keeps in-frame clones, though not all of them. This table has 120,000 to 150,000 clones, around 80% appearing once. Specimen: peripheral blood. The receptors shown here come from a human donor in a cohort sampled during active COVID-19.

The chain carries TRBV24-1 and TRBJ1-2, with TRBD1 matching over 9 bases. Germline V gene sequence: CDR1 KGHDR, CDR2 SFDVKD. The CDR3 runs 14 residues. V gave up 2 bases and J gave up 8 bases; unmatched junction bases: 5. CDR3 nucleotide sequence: TGTGCCACCAGTGATTCGACAGGGGGACGAGGCTACACCTTC. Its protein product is CATSDSTGGRGYTF.

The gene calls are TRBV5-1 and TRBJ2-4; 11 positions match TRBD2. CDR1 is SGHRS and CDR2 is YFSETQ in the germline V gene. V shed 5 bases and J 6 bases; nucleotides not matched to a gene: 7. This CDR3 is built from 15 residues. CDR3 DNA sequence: TGCGCCAGCAGTAATAGCGGGGGGGCGAGAAACATTCAGTACTTC. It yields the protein CASSNSGGARNIQYF.

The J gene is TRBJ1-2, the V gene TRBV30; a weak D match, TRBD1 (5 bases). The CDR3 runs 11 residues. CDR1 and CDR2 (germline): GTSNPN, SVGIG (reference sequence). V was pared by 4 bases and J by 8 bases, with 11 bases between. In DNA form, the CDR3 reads TGTGCCTGGACGATACGGGGGGGCTACACCTTC. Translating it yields CAWTIRGGYTF.

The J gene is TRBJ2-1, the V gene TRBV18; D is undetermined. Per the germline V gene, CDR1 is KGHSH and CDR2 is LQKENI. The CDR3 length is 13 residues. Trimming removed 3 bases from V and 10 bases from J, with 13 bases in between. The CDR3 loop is CASSPTASSEQFF. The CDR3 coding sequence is TGTGCCAGCTCACCGACTGCCAGTTCGGAGCAGTTCTTC.

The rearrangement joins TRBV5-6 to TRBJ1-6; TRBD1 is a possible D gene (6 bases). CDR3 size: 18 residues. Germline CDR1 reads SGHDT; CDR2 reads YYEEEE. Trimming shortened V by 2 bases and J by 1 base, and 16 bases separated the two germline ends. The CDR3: CASSLPGDVRSYNSPLHF. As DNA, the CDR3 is TGTGCCAGCAGCTTACCAGGGGATGTTAGGTCCTATAATTCACCCCTCCACTTT.

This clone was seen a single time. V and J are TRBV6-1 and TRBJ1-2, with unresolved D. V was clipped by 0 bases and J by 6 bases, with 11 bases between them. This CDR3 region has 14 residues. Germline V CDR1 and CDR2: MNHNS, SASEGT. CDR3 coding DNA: TGTGCCAGCAGTGAAGCAGAGGCAGCTAATGGCTACACCTTC. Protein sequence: CASSEAEAANGYTF.

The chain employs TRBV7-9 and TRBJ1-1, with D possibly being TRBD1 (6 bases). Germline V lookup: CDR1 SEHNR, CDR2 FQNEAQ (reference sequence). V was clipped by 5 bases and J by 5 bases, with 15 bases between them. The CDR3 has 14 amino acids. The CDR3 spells CASSRTGTGTEAFF. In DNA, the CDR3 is TGTGCCAGCAGCCGAACAGGGACCGGGACTGAAGCTTTCTTT.

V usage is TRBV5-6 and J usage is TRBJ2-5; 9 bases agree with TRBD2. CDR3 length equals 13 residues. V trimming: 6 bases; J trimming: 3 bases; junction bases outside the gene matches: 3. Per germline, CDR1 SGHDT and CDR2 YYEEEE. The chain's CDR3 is CASIRLAEETQYF. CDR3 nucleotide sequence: TGTGCCAGCATCCGACTAGCGGAAGAGACCCAGTACTTC.

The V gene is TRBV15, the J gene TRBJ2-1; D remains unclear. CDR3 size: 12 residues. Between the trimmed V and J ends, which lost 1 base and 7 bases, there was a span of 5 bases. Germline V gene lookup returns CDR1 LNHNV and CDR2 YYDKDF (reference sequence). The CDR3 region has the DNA TGTGCCACCAGCAGAGTAATGAATGAGCAGTTCTTC. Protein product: CATSRVMNEQFF.